This T cell receptor beta chain was identified in a study of cytomegalovirus exposure and HLA in healthy donors. Germline CDR1 is SGDLS and CDR2 is YYNGEE. CDR3 size: 14 residues. The V gene lost 4 bases and the J gene lost 1 base, with 11 bases spanning the gap. The PCR contained 60 Vbeta and 13 Jbeta primers. Method: immunoSEQ multiplex PCR; TCRdb's copy keeps in-frame clones and lacks some. The top ten clones hold roughly 4.1% of a sample with approximately 110,000 clones, 74% of them seen once. The gene calls are TRBV9 and TRBJ1-2; possible D gene TRBD1, 5 bases. This clonotype originated in a woman between 50 and 59 years old in good health and CMV-seropositive. The specimen was PBMCs. CDR3 region: CASSTWDFNYGYTF. The DNA of the CDR3 is TGTGCCAGCAGCACCTGGGACTTTAACTATGGCTACACCTTC.